This TCR beta chain was identified during a study of OX40 agonist ivuxolimab in advanced cancers. In the study overall: Intravenous ivuxolimab at 0.01 to 10 mg/kg was given to patients every 2 weeks.

TCRdb's table, derived via immunoSEQ multiplex PCR, lists solely in-frame clones and lacks some. The table includes 65,000 to 90,000 clones, 85% to 90% detected once. Patients with autoimmune history or systemic immunosuppression were excluded. Germline lookup yields CDR1 MNHEY and CDR2 SVGAGI. CDR3 size: 15 residues. The V gene lost 6 bases and the J gene lost 1 base, with 14 bases spanning the gap. Study-wide points: Clonal expansion from baseline to week 6 occurred in both CD4+ and CD8+ T cells.

Details on this clone: Its antigen is unknown.

The sequence came from an adult with an advanced solid tumor such as melanoma, head and neck, liver or kidney cancer. The chain carries TRBV6-5 and TRBJ2-3; TRBD1 might be the D (6 bases). The source was CD4+ or CD8+ T cells sorted from blood, collected in a trial of the OX40 agonist ivuxolimab. Here the CDR3 DNA reads TGTGCCAGCAGGGACCGGGACACAGGCACAGATACGCAGTATTTT. Translated: CASRDRDTGTDTQYF.